This T cell receptor (beta chain) was identified in a study of T cells expressing NK-cell markers. Using the 5' RACE reads, TCRdb records one entry per CDR3 protein without DNA. The sample includes about 550,000 distinct CDR3 sequences. CDR1 and CDR2 (germline): LNHNV, YYDKDF (reference sequence). This CDR3 is 16 amino acids long. The material sequenced was blood T cells: a sorted CD56 or NKG2C T cell subset, CD4+ or CD8+ T cells, or bulk PBMC T cells (not recorded which). The receptor was derived from a man aged 18 to 29 in good health. V is TRBV15 and J is TRBJ2-1; TCRdb outputs TRBD1, but without DNA this stays unchecked. CDR3 sequence reads: CATSRDNWASGFEQFF.